This T cell receptor beta chain appears in the sequencing data of a study of cytomegalovirus exposure and HLA in healthy donors. Study-level findings and limits: Across HLA loci, a later analysis found differing TCR association rates, with DRB1 most and HLA-C fewest.

The PCR employed 60 Vbeta primers together with 13 Jbeta primers. Sequencing used immunoSEQ multiplex PCR; TCRdb keeps in-frame clones, though not all of them. The sample has some 130,000 clones, 70% to 80% seen once; the top ten hold 2.6%. The CDR3 length is 15 residues. J gave up 1 base and V 4 bases, and 3 bases lay outside the gene matches. Looked up from germline, CDR1 is SGHAT and CDR2 is FQNNGV. This clone was counted a few times. What it binds is unknown. This sequence joins TRBV11-2 and TRBJ2-7, with TRBD2 identical over 11 bases. The source is a woman aged 55-69 years in good health and CMV-seropositive. Source material: PBMCs. The CDR3 region has the DNA TGTGCCAGCAGCTCGACTAGCGGGGCATCCTACGAGCAGTACTTC. This encodes CASSSTSGASYEQYF.